Below, 28 T cell receptor beta chains from the same sample are listed, as sequenced in a study of T cells after yellow fever vaccination. MiXCR was run by TCRdb on the 5' RACE reads, yielding one entry per CDR3 protein. Here the sample spans about 240,000 distinct CDR3 sequences, about 7.1% being singletons. The sample here was CD4+ T cells sorted from PBMCs, taken 15 days after the yellow fever booster vaccination. These receptors all stem from a man aged 30 to 39 who received the YFV17D yellow fever vaccine.

J is TRBJ1-4 and V is TRBV7-8; D ambiguous. The CDR3 runs to 15 residues. V was shortened by 2 bases and J by 8 bases, with 15 bases between the two germline ends. Per germline, CDR1 SGHVS and CDR2 FQNEAQ. CDR3 nucleotide sequence: TGTGCCAGCAGCTTAAGCATGGGCGGCGCAGAAAAACTGTTTTTT. It translates to CASSLSMGGAEKLFF. Full variable domain (missing parts from reference TRBV7-8 and TRBJ1-4): GAGVSQSPRYKVAKRGQDVALRCDPISGHVSLFWYQQALGQGPEFLTYFQNEAQLDKSGLPSDRFFAERPEGSVSTLKIQRTQQEDSAVYLCASSLSMGGAEKLFFGSGTQLSVL.

This clonotype was observed a handful of times. V gene TRBV5-5 combines with J gene TRBJ2-7, with 7 bases aligning to TRBD2. The germline V gene has CDR1 SGHKS and CDR2 YYEKEE (reference sequence). V lost 0 bases to trimming and J lost 4 bases; unmatched junction nucleotides: 13. This CDR3 spans 17 amino acids. CDR3: CASSLDGLGGRMYEQYF. The CDR3 DNA follows: TGTGCCAGCAGCTTGGACGGTCTTGGCGGGAGAATGTACGAGCAGTACTTC.

This sequence joins TRBV7-2 and TRBJ2-5, with D unresolved. The CDR3 loop spans 13 amino acids. V shed 4 bases and J shed 4 bases, with 10 bases lying between them. The germline V gene encodes CDR1 SGHTA and CDR2 FQGNSA. CDR3 in DNA: TGTGCCAGCAGCTCCTTTTATACAGAGACCCAGTACTTC. Translation gives CASSSFYTETQYF.

The sample holds many counts of this clonotype. This chain connects TRBV5-8 to TRBJ2-2; D is perhaps TRBD1 (5 bases). Trimming left V 3 bases short and J 7 bases short, with 10 bases between. The CDR3 has 13 residues. Germline assignment: CDR1 SGHTS and CDR2 YDEGEE. In DNA, the CDR3 is TGTGCCAGCAGCTCCAAGGGGCTCGGGGAGCTGTTTTTT. This sequence encodes CASSSKGLGELFF. Together with reference TRBV5-8 and TRBJ2-2, the CDR3 gives the full variable domain: EAGVTQSPTHLIKTRGQQATLRCSPISGHTSVYWYQQALGLGLQFLLWYDEGEERNRGNFPPRFSGRQFPNYSSELNVNALELEDSALYLCASSSKGLGELFFGEGSRLTVL.

The chain combines TRBV20-1 with TRBJ2-7; D is tentatively TRBD1 or TRBD2 (5 bases each). Trimming left V 3 bases short and J 7 bases short, with 13 bases between. CDR1 is DFQATT, CDR2 SNEGSKA, per germline (reference sequence). The CDR3 contains 12 residues. In DNA, the CDR3 is TGCAGTGCTAGCCGGGGACCGAGTGAGCAGTACTTC. This encodes CSASRGPSEQYF.

This rearrangement joins TRBV20-1 to TRBJ1-4; no firm D call. The germline V gene has CDR1 DFQATT and CDR2 SNEGSKA (reference sequence). V was pared by 4 bases and J by 5 bases, with 11 bases between. The CDR3 has 13 residues. CDR3 DNA: TGCAGTGCTATGCGGACCTTCAATGAAAAACTGTTTTTT. This sequence encodes CSAMRTFNEKLFF.

At least ten counts were recorded for this clonotype. The J gene is TRBJ2-3, the V gene TRBV4-3, with D tentatively TRBD2 (6 bases). The V and J ends lost 2 bases and 4 bases respectively, with 16 bases between them. This CDR3 spans 16 amino acids. Germline CDR1 is LGHNA and CDR2 is YSLEER. The CDR3 nucleotides read TGCGCCAGCAGCCAATCCCCCGGGAGAGGATCAGATACGCAGTATTTT. It is translated as CASSQSPGRGSDTQYF.

The V gene is TRBV20-1, the J gene TRBJ2-3; 9 positions match TRBD1. The CDR3 totals 17 residues. Germline CDR1 reads DFQATT; CDR2 reads SNEGSKA (reference sequence). The CDR3 sequence: CSTHGDSGQGAADTQYF. As DNA, the CDR3 is TGCAGCACCCACGGGGATTCGGGACAGGGTGCCGCAGATACGCAGTATTTT.

In its sample, this clonotype was seen a few times. The V call is TRBV2, the J call TRBJ1-4, with 10 bases fitting TRBD1. Germline assignment: CDR1 SNHLY and CDR2 FYNNEI. This CDR3 has 14 amino acids. J gave up 8 bases and V 8 bases, and 8 bases lay outside the gene matches. The CDR3 sequence is CASGGTGEGEKLFF. The DNA for the CDR3 is TGTGCCAGCGGAGGGACAGGGGAAGGGGAAAAACTGTTTTTT.

The chain uses TRBV20-1 and TRBJ2-5; 7 bases fit TRBD2. Germline-derived CDR1 and CDR2 are DFQATT and SNEGSKA (reference sequence). V was pared by 1 base and J by 2 bases, with 10 bases of the junction left unmatched. The CDR3 runs 16 residues. CDR3 sequence (DNA): TGCAGTGCTAGAGTTCCCCCTTCGGGACTACAAGAGACCCAGTACTTC. It codes for CSARVPPSGLQETQYF.

This clonotype showed up just a few times. The chain uses TRBV5-1 and TRBJ2-2, with TRBD1 as a possible D gene (7 bases). Germline loops: CDR1 SGHRS, CDR2 YFSETQ. V was clipped by 3 bases and J by 0 bases, with 12 bases between them. The length of the CDR3 is 16 residues. The DNA for the CDR3 is TGCGCCAGCAGCTCGGGGGACAGAACGAACACCGGGGAGCTGTTTTTT. This translates into CASSSGDRTNTGELFF.

Ten or more counts support this clonotype. The chain carries TRBV28 and TRBJ2-2; no firm D call. The CDR3 has 12 amino acids. The germline V gene has CDR1 MDHEN and CDR2 SYDVKM. Trimming pared 10 bases from V and 6 bases from J, leaving 12 bases between. CDR3 protein: CATRASAGELFF. The DNA for the CDR3 is TGTGCCACTCGGGCCAGCGCCGGGGAGCTGTTTTTT.

This clonotype showed up many times. This chain uses TRBV7-9 with TRBJ1-5, with D possibly being TRBD1 (5 bases). The CDR3 runs 14 residues. Trimming stripped 1 base from V and 6 bases from J, with 10 bases between. Per the germline V gene, CDR1 is SEHNR and CDR2 is FQNEAQ (reference sequence). The CDR3 nucleotides read TGTGCCAGCAGCTTAGGAACAGGTTCTCAGCCCCAGCATTTT. It codes for CASSLGTGSQPQHF.

This clonotype was detected many times. The chain recombines TRBV19 with TRBJ2-1; TRBD1 is a possible D gene (5 bases). This CDR3 region has 14 residues. Trimming shortened V by 3 bases and J by 7 bases, and 13 bases separated the two germline ends. Germline loops: CDR1 LNHDA, CDR2 SQIVND (reference sequence). The CDR3 sequence is CASSIDSGRNEQFF. In nucleotides, the CDR3 is TGTGCCAGTAGTATTGATTCAGGGCGTAATGAGCAGTTCTTC.

A few counts support this clonotype. V usage is TRBV7-9 and J usage is TRBJ2-2; D may be TRBD2 (6 bases). This CDR3 is built from 14 residues. Germline-derived CDR1 and CDR2 are SEHNR and FQNEAQ (reference sequence). V gave up 6 bases and J gave up 3 bases, with 11 bases separating them. The CDR3 loop is CASSSGYYTGELFF. DNA of the CDR3: TGTGCCAGCAGTAGCGGCTACTACACCGGGGAGCTGTTTTTT.

There are many counts of this clonotype. This chain connects TRBV6-1 to TRBJ2-7; D gene ambiguous. The CDR3 has 15 amino acids. The germline gives CDR1 MNHNS, CDR2 SASEGT. V was cut by 7 bases and J by 0 bases, with 16 bases left in between. The CDR3 here is CASTTDGFSSYEQYF. CDR3 DNA sequence: TGTGCCAGCACCACAGATGGCTTCAGCTCCTACGAGCAGTACTTC.

The chain links TRBV10-3 to TRBJ1-1, with no clear D. The CDR3 has 14 amino acids. Germline V CDR1 and CDR2: ENHRY, SYGVKD. The germline V and J ends were trimmed by 3 bases and 1 base, with 9 bases remaining between them. CDR3 sequence: CAISEPGGNTEAFF. CDR3 coding DNA: TGTGCCATCAGTGAACCGGGAGGGAACACTGAAGCTTTCTTT.

A note on this clonotype: Possible read error: a much larger clone is one base away. This rearrangement joins TRBV29-1 to TRBJ1-2; perhaps TRBD1 as D (5 bases). Germline V lookup: CDR1 SQVTM, CDR2 ANQGSEA. Trimming took 5 bases from V and 4 from J, leaving 8 bases between them. CDR3 length: 11 amino acids. The CDR3 spells CSVRDVYGYTF. The CDR3 DNA reads as TGCAGCGTTCGGGACGTCTATGGCTACACCTTC. The whole variable domain, filled in from reference TRBV29-1 and TRBJ1-2, reads SAVISQKPSRDICQRGTSLTIQCQVDSQVTMMFWYRQQPGQSLTLIATANQGSEATYESGFVIDKFPISRPNLTFSTLTVSNMSPEDSSIYLCSVRDVYGYTFGSGTRLTVV.

Only a few counts were recorded for this clonotype. J is TRBJ2-1 and V is TRBV6-2 or TRBV6-3, with 9 bases fitting TRBD2. The CDR3 contains 15 residues. Germline assignment: CDR1 MNHEY and CDR2 SVGEGT. The V segment lost 0 bases and the J segment 9 bases; nucleotides outside the gene matches: 6. The CDR3 DNA follows: TGTGCCAGCAGTTACTCGGCGGGAGGGCAGGGTGAGCAGTTCTTC. It specifies CASSYSAGGQGEQFF.

The rearrangement joins TRBV5-1 to TRBJ2-1; D perhaps matches TRBD2 (5 bases). V lost 2 bases, J lost 0 bases, and 18 bases lay in between. Germline CDR1 is SGHRS and CDR2 is YFSETQ. The CDR3 contains 18 residues. Written as DNA, the CDR3 is TGCGCCAGCAGCTTACTCCCCCCCAGCGGAAGCTCCTACAATGAGCAGTTCTTC. This encodes CASSLLPPSGSSYNEQFF. Combining the CDR3 with reference TRBV5-1 and TRBJ2-1 gives the whole variable domain KAGVTQTPRYLIKTRGQQVTLSCSPISGHRSVSWYQQTPGQGLQFLFEYFSETQRNKGNFPGRFSGRQFSNSRSEMNVSTLELGDSALYLCASSLLPPSGSSYNEQFFGPGTRLTVL.

This clonotype was seen at least ten times. This chain connects TRBV7-9 to TRBJ2-5, with 10 bases identical to TRBD2. Germline CDR1 reads SEHNR; CDR2 reads FQNEAQ (reference sequence). The CDR3 contains 15 residues. Trimming removed 0 bases from V and 5 bases from J; junction bases left unmatched: 3. The CDR3 coding sequence is TGTGCCAGCAGCTTAGCACTAGCGGGATACGAGACCCAGTACTTC. Its protein is CASSLALAGYETQYF.

This clonotype was detected only a few times. The chain has TRBV14 and TRBJ1-4, with 8 bases aligning to TRBD1. The length of the CDR3 is 16 residues. The germline CDR1 and CDR2 sequences are SGHDN and FVKESK. The V and J ends lost 2 bases and 10 bases, in that order; junction bases with no gene match: 12. CDR3 DNA: TGTGCCAGCAGCCAAAGTAGAGACACAGGGGGGGGAAAACTGTTTTTT. Residues: CASSQSRDTGGGKLFF.

This clonotype was seen more than once but under ten times. The rearrangement uses TRBV20-1 and TRBJ1-1; D gene uncertain. The CDR3 is 15 amino acids. V lost 7 bases and J 3 bases, leaving 21 bases between the germline ends. Germline values: CDR1 DFQATT, CDR2 SNEGSKA (reference sequence). The CDR3 loop is CSVLDFDMTHTEAFF. The CDR3 DNA reads TGCAGTGTGTTAGATTTTGATATGACCCACACTGAAGCTTTCTTT.

Only a few counts were recorded for this clonotype. The DNA of the CDR3 is TGCAGTGCTATAAAGGGGGGCACAGATACGCAGTATTTT. This codes for CSAIKGGTDTQYF. The chain recombines TRBV20-1 with TRBJ2-3, with D perhaps TRBD1 (6 bases). CDR1 and CDR2 from the germline V gene are DFQATT and SNEGSKA (reference sequence). The CDR3 is made up of 13 amino acids. Trimming removed 4 bases at V and 1 base at J, with 9 bases between.

V and J are TRBV24-1 and TRBJ2-1, with D maybe TRBD2 (5 bases). Germline-derived CDR1 and CDR2 are KGHDR and SFDVKD. V was trimmed by 4 bases and J by 6 bases, leaving 15 bases between them. The CDR3 covers 15 residues. The CDR3 is CATSDPHGGSNEQFF. The CDR3, as DNA: TGTGCCACCAGTGACCCGCACGGAGGCTCCAATGAGCAGTTCTTC.

This clonotype was counted a few times. The chain has TRBV7-2 and TRBJ2-7; the match to TRBD2 covers 11 bases. Germline loops: CDR1 SGHTA, CDR2 FQGNSA. CDR3 size: 15 residues. Trimming removed 3 bases from V and 7 bases from J; junction bases left unmatched: 8. Here the CDR3 reads CASSFRRSGRDEQYF. DNA of the CDR3: TGTGCCAGCAGCTTCCGTCGTAGCGGGAGGGATGAGCAGTACTTC. Full variable domain (remainder filled in from reference TRBV7-2 and TRBJ2-7): GAGVSQSPSNKVTEKGKDVELRCDPISGHTALYWYRQSLGQGLEFLIYFQGNSAPDKSGLPSDRFSAERTGGSVSTLTIQRTQQEDSAVYLCASSFRRSGRDEQYFGPGTRLTVT.

Ten or more counts support this clonotype. V and J are TRBV7-3 and TRBJ2-3; D is undetermined. Trimming shortened V by 5 bases and J by 1 base, and 13 bases separated the two germline ends. Germline V CDR1 and CDR2: SGHTA, FQGTGA. This CDR3 spans 15 amino acids. The CDR3 sequence is CASSLDRDRTDTQYF. The CDR3 coding sequence is TGTGCCAGCAGCCTGGATAGAGACCGCACAGATACGCAGTATTTT.

This sequence joins TRBV7-2 and TRBJ2-5; 7 bases match TRBD1. Trimming at V came to 5 bases and at J to 4 bases, leaving 7 bases not matched to a gene. CDR1 and CDR2 from the germline V gene are SGHTA and FQGNSA. The CDR3 sequence is 14 residues long. In nucleotides, the CDR3 is TGTGCCAGCAGCCCGACAGGGCGCCTAGAGACCCAGTACTTC. It yields the protein CASSPTGRLETQYF. The variable domain in full, completed from reference TRBV7-2 and TRBJ2-5, reads GAGVSQSPSNKVTEKGKDVELRCDPISGHTALYWYRQSLGQGLEFLIYFQGNSAPDKSGLPSDRFSAERTGGSVSTLTIQRTQQEDSAVYLCASSPTGRLETQYFGPGTRLLVL.